These 27 T cell receptor beta chains were all obtained from the same sample, sequenced in a study of T cell responses to AZD1222 COVID-19 vaccine. The assay was immunoSEQ multiplex PCR, and TCRdb's table has in-frame clones only and misses some. The top ten clones hold roughly 7.2% of a sample with about 56,000 clones, 75% to 90% of them seen once. The sample in question was peripheral blood, obtained 28 days after the second AZD1222 dose. These receptors were collected from an adult who received the AZD1222 COVID-19 vaccine.

The chain joins TRBV6-2 or TRBV6-3 to TRBJ2-2; 11 bases agree with TRBD2. This CDR3 spans 18 amino acids. Germline loops: CDR1 MNHEY, CDR2 SVGEGT. The ends lost 5 bases at V and 5 bases at J; junction bases unmatched: 13. CDR3 DNA: TGTGCCAGCAGTCGGGATTTAGCGGGAGGGCCGGGGACCGGGGAGCTGTTTTTT. Protein: CASSRDLAGGPGTGELFF.

The chain carries TRBV5-1 and TRBJ1-1; no definite D call. CDR1 is SGHRS and CDR2 is YFSETQ in the germline V gene. This CDR3 is 15 amino acids long. The germline V and J ends were trimmed by 4 bases and 1 base, with 14 bases remaining between them. Here the CDR3 reads CASSPASSANTEAFF. The CDR3 DNA follows: TGCGCCAGCAGCCCCGCATCGAGTGCGAACACTGAAGCTTTCTTT.

The gene calls are TRBV6-6 and TRBJ1-6; 9 nucleotides agree with TRBD1. V trimming: 5 bases; J trimming: 10 bases; junction bases outside the gene matches: 15. The CDR3 is 17 residues long. Germline values: CDR1 MNHNY, CDR2 SVGAGI (reference sequence). CDR3 amino acids: CASSPSIGQGNYSPLHF. CDR3 in DNA: TGTGCCAGCAGTCCGAGTATCGGACAGGGGAACTACTCACCCCTCCACTTT.

The chain has TRBV19 and TRBJ1-4; D not resolved. V was cut by 4 bases and J by 0 bases, with 9 bases left in between. The CDR3 runs 15 residues. Per the germline V gene, CDR1 is LNHDA and CDR2 is SQIVND (reference sequence). CDR3 protein: CASSRQAATNEKLFF. The CDR3 DNA reads as TGTGCCAGTAGTAGGCAGGCGGCAACTAATGAAAAACTGTTTTTT.

This chain connects TRBV28 to TRBJ1-5; 9 bases match TRBD1. Germline V gives CDR1 MDHEN, CDR2 SYDVKM. This CDR3 is 16 amino acids long. J gave up 3 bases and V 2 bases, and 5 bases lay outside the gene matches. DNA for the CDR3: TGTGCCAGCAGTTTACAGGGACAGGGTGCCAATCAGCCCCAGCATTTT. This codes for CASSLQGQGANQPQHF.

This sequence joins TRBV11-3 and TRBJ2-3; TRBD2 matches at 7 bases. J lost 3 bases, V lost 3 bases, and 3 bases had no gene match. CDR1 and CDR2 from the germline V gene are SGHNT and YENEEA. CDR3 length: 14 amino acids. The CDR3 sequence: CASSLGGSTDTQYF. CDR3 nucleotides: TGTGCCAGCAGCTTGGGGGGGTCAACAGATACGCAGTATTTT.

The rearrangement links TRBV21-1 to TRBJ1-4; TRBD1 reflects the table's D call only, with no check against the DNA. TRBV21-1 is designated a pseudogene. This CDR3 is built from 15 residues. The CDR3 bases are TGTGCCAGCAGCAGCCGGACAGGGCTTAATGAAAAACTGTTTTTT. It codes for CASSSRTGLNEKLFF.

The V gene is TRBV18, the J gene TRBJ1-2; D is uncertain. The ends were cut back, 2 bases at V and 4 bases at J, with 5 bases in the middle. The CDR3 covers 12 residues. CDR1 is KGHSH and CDR2 is LQKENI in the germline V gene. The CDR3 spells CASSPGFYGYTF. The CDR3 DNA reads TGTGCCAGCTCACCAGGTTTCTATGGCTACACCTTC.

The CDR3 DNA reads as TGCGCCAGCAGCGCATCAGGGGACTCCTATAATTCACCCCTCCACTTT. This translates into CASSASGDSYNSPLHF. The chain joins TRBV5-1 to TRBJ1-6, with D maybe TRBD1 (6 bases). Trimming stripped 4 bases from V and 0 bases from J, with 11 bases between. Germline V lookup: CDR1 SGHRS, CDR2 YFSETQ. This CDR3 is 16 amino acids long.

The genes are TRBV4-3 and TRBJ1-6; no reliable D call. Germline CDR1 and CDR2: LGHNA and YSLEER. CDR3 size: 20 residues. V was clipped by 0 bases and J by 0 bases, with 18 bases between them. The CDR3 spells CASSQDSVASSSSYNSPLHF. The CDR3 DNA reads TGCGCCAGCAGCCAAGATTCGGTTGCTTCCTCGAGCTCCTATAATTCACCCCTCCACTTT.

The J gene is TRBJ2-7, the V gene TRBV7-3; 11 nucleotides match TRBD2. The CDR3 is made up of 16 amino acids. Germline CDR1 reads SGHTA; CDR2 reads FQGTGA. Trimming at V came to 5 bases and at J to 5 bases, leaving 11 bases not matched to a gene. The CDR3 coding sequence is TGTGCCAGCAGCCTCCACGGACTAGCGGGTCGCAACGAGCAGTACTTC. It is translated as CASSLHGLAGRNEQYF. Full variable domain (outside the CDR3, taken from reference TRBV7-3 and TRBJ2-7): GAGVSQTPSNKVTEKGKYVELRCDPISGHTALYWYRQSLGQGPEFLIYFQGTGAADDSGLPNDRFFAVRPEGSVSTLKIQRTERGDSAVYLCASSLHGLAGRNEQYFGPGTRLTVT.

The chain employs TRBV28 and TRBJ1-2; D is undetermined. The germline CDR1 and CDR2 sequences are MDHEN and SYDVKM. V was cut by 10 bases and J by 5 bases, with 17 bases left in between. The CDR3 sequence is 13 residues long. CDR3 in DNA: TGTGCCACCAAGGGAGCCGTAGGGTATGGCTACACCTTC. Protein: CATKGAVGYGYTF.

The rearrangement links TRBV30 to TRBJ1-4; no definite D call. Germline values: CDR1 GTSNPN, CDR2 SVGIG (reference sequence). Trimming left V 3 bases short and J 3 bases short, with 8 bases between. This CDR3 comprises 13 residues. The CDR3 coding sequence is TGTGCCTGGAGGGTCGCCTCTAATGAAAAACTGTTTTTT. It yields the protein CAWRVASNEKLFF.

V gene TRBV5-6 combines with J gene TRBJ2-3; D uncertain. The V and J ends lost 0 bases and 1 base respectively, with 3 bases between them. The germline gives CDR1 SGHDT, CDR2 YYEEEE. The CDR3 runs 13 residues. The CDR3 sequence: CASSLVGTDTQYF. In DNA form, the CDR3 reads TGTGCCAGCAGCTTGGTTGGCACAGATACGCAGTATTTT. Supplemented by reference TRBV5-6 and TRBJ2-3, the full variable domain reads DAGVTQSPTHLIKTRGQQVTLRCSPKSGHDTVSWYQQALGQGPQFIFQYYEEEERQRGNFPDRFSGHQFPNYSSELNVNALLLGDSALYLCASSLVGTDTQYFGPGTRLTVL.

The rearrangement links TRBV5-6 to TRBJ2-3; 12 bases line up with TRBD2. This CDR3 spans 15 amino acids. Germline lookup yields CDR1 SGHDT and CDR2 YYEEEE. The V segment lost 4 bases and the J segment 6 bases; nucleotides outside the gene matches: 6. The CDR3 DNA reads as TGTGCCAGCAGCACCGGACTAGCGGGGTTTGATACGCAGTATTTT. Residues: CASSTGLAGFDTQYF.

V usage is TRBV7-8 and J usage is TRBJ2-2, with D perhaps matching TRBD2 (7 bases). The length of the CDR3 is 17 residues. Deletions cut 1 base from V and 0 bases from J, with 12 bases between. Germline V gives CDR1 SGHVS, CDR2 FQNEAQ. CDR3 residues: CASSLVWGGANTGELFF. CDR3 sequence (DNA): TGTGCCAGCAGCTTAGTATGGGGGGGCGCGAACACCGGGGAGCTGTTTTTT.

This chain connects TRBV23-1 to TRBJ2-7, with D perhaps TRBD1 (5 bases). TRBV23-1 is sorted into the ORF group, with uncertain function. V gave up 0 bases and J gave up 0 bases, with 12 bases separating them. The CDR3 has 16 residues. In nucleotides, the CDR3 is TGCGCCAGCAGTCAATCGGGGCAGGGTTCCTCCTACGAGCAGTACTTC. Protein: CASSQSGQGSSYEQYF.

CDR3 sequence reads: CASSWGQGNQPQHF. CDR3 in DNA: TGTGCCAGCAGCTGGGGACAGGGGAATCAGCCCCAGCATTTT. The chain couples TRBV7-2 to TRBJ1-5, with TRBD1 matching over 10 bases. The CDR3 sequence is 14 residues long. Per the germline V gene, CDR1 is SGHTA and CDR2 is FQGNSA. The ends lost 4 bases at V and 4 bases at J; junction bases unmatched: 1.

The chain combines TRBV19 with TRBJ1-5; TRBD1 matches 7 bases. Germline assignment: CDR1 LNHDA and CDR2 SQIVND (reference sequence). The CDR3 covers 13 residues. J gave up 6 bases and V 8 bases, and 7 bases lay outside the gene matches. The CDR3 sequence: CASQTGVGQPQHF. As DNA, the CDR3 is TGTGCCAGTCAAACAGGGGTGGGTCAGCCCCAGCATTTT.

V gene TRBV19 combines with J gene TRBJ2-6; 7 positions agree with TRBD2. CDR3 size: 14 residues. Per the germline V gene, CDR1 is LNHDA and CDR2 is SQIVND (reference sequence). Trimming cost V 8 bases and J 2 bases; bases outside gene matches: 3. The CDR3 spells CASLGGAGANVLTF. The CDR3 nucleotides read TGTGCCAGTCTTGGGGGGGCTGGGGCCAACGTCCTGACTTTC.

This chain joins TRBV19 and TRBJ1-2; TRBD1 is a possible D gene (5 bases). CDR1 and CDR2 (germline): LNHDA, SQIVND (reference sequence). Trimming left V 2 bases short and J 2 bases short, with 12 bases between. The CDR3 has 15 amino acids. CDR3 region: CASSISGGLNYGYTF. In DNA, the CDR3 is TGTGCCAGTAGTATATCGGGGGGACTGAACTATGGCTACACCTTC. Looking up the rest from reference TRBV19 and TRBJ1-2 gives the full variable domain: DGGITQSPKYLFRKEGQNVTLSCEQNLNHDAMYWYRQDPGQGLRLIYYSQIVNDFQKGDIAEGYSVSREKKESFPLTVTSAQKNPTAFYLCASSISGGLNYGYTFGSGTRLTVV.

This clone was detected only a few times. This sequence joins TRBV5-8 and TRBJ1-1; D gene unclear. V lost 4 bases to trimming and J lost 6 bases, with 13 bases between them. Germline lookup yields CDR1 SGHTS and CDR2 YDEGEE. CDR3 size: 13 residues. This chain's CDR3 is CASSPRIFAEAFF. CDR3 bases: TGTGCCAGCAGCCCCCGTATCTTCGCTGAAGCTTTCTTT.

In this sample, this clone turned up a few times. V gene TRBV7-9 combines with J gene TRBJ2-3; no clear D. In germline, CDR1 is SEHNR, CDR2 FQNEAQ (reference sequence). V lost 5 bases, J lost 6 bases, and 12 bases lay in between. This CDR3 contains 13 residues. In DNA, the CDR3 is TGTGCCAGCAGCCCGGGCACTTTCGATACGCAGTATTTT. It yields the protein CASSPGTFDTQYF. The variable domain in full, completed from reference TRBV7-9 and TRBJ2-3, reads DTGVSQNPRHKITKRGQNVTFRCDPISEHNRLYWYRQTLGQGPEFLTYFQNEAQLEKSRLLSDRFSAERPKGSFSTLEIQRTEQGDSAMYLCASSPGTFDTQYFGPGTRLTVL.

The gene calls are TRBV27 and TRBJ2-3, with D uncertain. Per the germline V gene, CDR1 is MNHEY and CDR2 is SMNVEV (reference sequence). V dropped 4 bases and J dropped 7 bases, with 18 bases sitting between them. This CDR3 spans 15 amino acids. In DNA form, the CDR3 reads TGTGCCAGCAGTTCTATAGTGATTCTCCTATATACGCAGTATTTT. It encodes CASSSIVILLYTQYF.

The chain has TRBV18 and TRBJ2-7; possibly TRBD2 for D (6 bases). The germline V gene has CDR1 KGHSH and CDR2 LQKENI. V lost 3 bases, J lost 2 bases, and 20 bases lay in between. The CDR3 consists of 17 residues. DNA for the CDR3: TGTGCCAGCTCACCCCCAGGGTGGGGGGTAACGACCTACGAGCAGTACTTC. Its translation: CASSPPGWGVTTYEQYF.

This chain connects TRBV7-3 to TRBJ1-1, with TRBD1 matching 8 bases. CDR1 and CDR2 from the germline V gene are SGHTA and FQGTGA. V dropped 5 bases and J dropped 11; count of bases not matched to a gene: 13. This CDR3 contains 14 residues. The DNA for the CDR3 is TGTGCCAGCAGCGAGGACAGGGCCTCCGGCCAGGCTTTCTTT. It yields the protein CASSEDRASGQAFF.

Only a few counts were recorded for this clone. The rearrangement uses TRBV7-8 and TRBJ1-6, with D unclear. CDR3 length equals 16 residues. CDR1 is SGHVS and CDR2 is FQNEAQ in the germline V gene. The V and J ends lost 0 bases and 1 base respectively, with 7 bases between them. The CDR3 reads CASSLAGLSYNSPLHF. CDR3 DNA: TGTGCCAGCAGCTTAGCGGGGTTGTCCTATAATTCACCCCTCCACTTT.